The TCR beta chain described here comes from a study of shared clonotypes between healthy human individuals. Assay used: immunoSEQ multiplex PCR; TCRdb lists only in-frame clones, some missing. Of about 2.4 million clones listed, over 85% are singletons. Whole-study findings and limits: Clonotypes that were shared across a handful of donors made up about 4.5% of naive CD4 clonotypes. Unshared clonotypes carried lower generation probabilities than those common to all four donors.

A CD45RA-negative memory subset and a CD45RA+ naive subset were separated from the CD4+ cells. On this clone itself: As yet, its antigen is unknown.

The CDR3 runs 16 residues. Looked up from germline, CDR1 is LNHDA and CDR2 is SQIVND (reference sequence). Trimming took 1 base from V and 1 from J; bases not matched to a gene: 3. The chain couples TRBV19 to TRBJ2-5; TRBD2 matches at 10 bases. Sequences were obtained from naive CD4+ T cells from PBMCs. As for subset: CD45RA+ positively selected. The source is a man between 18 and 35 years old in good health. Some clones in this sample may be carry-over from other donors' samples. The CDR3 loop is CASSIGLAGRQETQYF. In DNA form, the CDR3 reads TGTGCCAGTAGTATAGGACTAGCGGGCCGCCAAGAGACCCAGTACTTC.